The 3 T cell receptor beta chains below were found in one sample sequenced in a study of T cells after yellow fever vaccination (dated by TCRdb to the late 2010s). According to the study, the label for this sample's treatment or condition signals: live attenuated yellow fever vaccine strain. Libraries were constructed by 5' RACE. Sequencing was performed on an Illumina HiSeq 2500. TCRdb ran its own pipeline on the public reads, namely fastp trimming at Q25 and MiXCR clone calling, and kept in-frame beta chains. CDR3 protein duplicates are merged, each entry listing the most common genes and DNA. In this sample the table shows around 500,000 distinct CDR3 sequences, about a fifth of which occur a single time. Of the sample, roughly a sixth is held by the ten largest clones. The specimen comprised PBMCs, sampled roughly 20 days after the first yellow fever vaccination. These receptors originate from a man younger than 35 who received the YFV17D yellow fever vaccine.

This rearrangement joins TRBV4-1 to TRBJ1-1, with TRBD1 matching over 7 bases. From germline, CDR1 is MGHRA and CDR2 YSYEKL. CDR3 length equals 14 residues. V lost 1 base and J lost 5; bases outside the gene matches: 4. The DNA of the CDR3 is TGCGCCAGCAGCCAAGTCTCAGGGGGAACTGAAGCTTTCTTT. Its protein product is CASSQVSGGTEAFF.

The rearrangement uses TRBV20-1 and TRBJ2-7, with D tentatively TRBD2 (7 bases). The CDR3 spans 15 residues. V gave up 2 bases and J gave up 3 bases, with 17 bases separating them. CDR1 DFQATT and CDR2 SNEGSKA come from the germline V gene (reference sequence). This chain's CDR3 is CSARRGAGRGYEQYF. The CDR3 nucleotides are TGCAGTGCTAGACGGGGGGCGGGGAGGGGCTACGAGCAGTACTTC.

The CDR3 loop is CASSRQQGRRTEAFF. In DNA form, the CDR3 reads TGTGCCAGCAGTAGGCAACAGGGGAGGAGGACTGAAGCTTTCTTT. This chain uses TRBV27 with TRBJ1-1, with 7 bases matching TRBD1. Germline V lookup: CDR1 MNHEY, CDR2 SMNVEV (reference sequence). This CDR3 has 15 amino acids. V gave up 5 bases and J gave up 5 bases; unmatched junction bases: 11.